The rows below give T cell receptor beta chains drawn from one sample of a study of T cell responses to AZD1222 COVID-19 vaccine. The assay was immunoSEQ multiplex PCR, and TCRdb's table has in-frame clones only and misses some. The sample comprises fewer than 90,000 clones, 75% to 95% of which are singletons, and roughly 11% rests with the top ten. The specimen was peripheral blood, collected 28 days after the second AZD1222 dose. Source of these receptors: an adult who received the AZD1222 COVID-19 vaccine. Each CDR3 is given with its conserved first and last residue. The D gene is left open where the match is weak. A row's size may be missing; if present it is once, few, many or a size class.

d_gene,j_gene,v_gene,abundance,CDR3aa,CDR3nt
NA,TRBJ1-1,TRBV12-3/TRBV12-4,NA,CASSWSTNTEAFF,TGTGCCAGCAGTTGGTCAACGAACACTGAAGCTTTCTTT
TRBD1,TRBJ2-7,TRBV2,NA,CASRIGQGSYEQYF,TGTGCCAGCAGGATAGGACAGGGTTCCTACGAGCAGTACTTC
NA,TRBJ1-1,TRBV7-6,NA,CASSLARAGDLNTEAFF,TGTGCCAGCAGCTTAGCCCGAGCAGGGGACCTGAACACTGAAGCTTTCTTT
TRBD1,TRBJ1-2,TRBV30,NA,CAWRAPGGKDYGYTF,TGTGCCTGGAGGGCCCCAGGGGGGAAGGACTATGGCTACACCTTC
TRBD1,TRBJ2-7,TRBV20-1,NA,CSASKQGSRIRPYEQYF,TGCAGTGCTAGTAAACAGGGGTCGAGAATACGCCCCTACGAGCAGTACTTC
NA,TRBJ1-1,TRBV10-3,NA,CAISESIGGNTEAFF,TGTGCCATCAGTGAGTCGATTGGCGGGAACACTGAAGCTTTCTTT
NA,TRBJ1-5,TRBV5-1,NA,CASSLGQSNQPQHF,TGCGCCAGCAGCTTGGGACAGAGCAATCAGCCCCAGCATTTT
TRBD2,TRBJ2-3,TRBV28,NA,CASSPGLERSTDTQYF,TGTGCCAGCAGTCCCGGACTAGAAAGGAGCACAGATACGCAGTATTTT
NA,TRBJ2-7,TRBV7-2,NA,CASSLTRPGEQYF,TGTGCCAGCAGCTTAACCCGACCGGGGGAGCAGTACTTC
NA,TRBJ1-4,TRBV19,NA,CASSTLRGGAGEKLFF,TGTGCCAGTTCGACGCTCCGGGGGGGCGCCGGTGAAAAACTGTTTTTT
TRBD2,TRBJ2-1,TRBV4-1,NA,CASSQVGWVSGNEQFF,TGCGCCAGCAGCCAAGTCGGTTGGGTTAGCGGGAATGAGCAGTTCTTC
NA,TRBJ2-7,TRBV18,few,CASSSGTDYEQYF,TGTGCCAGCTCAAGTGGAACGGACTACGAGCAGTACTTC
TRBD1,TRBJ1-1,TRBV14,NA,CASSHKIGQGASTEAFF,TGTGCCAGCAGCCATAAAATTGGACAGGGGGCTAGCACTGAAGCTTTCTTT
NA,TRBJ1-1,TRBV3-1/TRBV3-2,NA,CASTPGRRMNTEAFF,TGTGCCAGCACCCCGGGCAGGAGAATGAACACTGAAGCTTTCTTT
NA,TRBJ1-2,TRBV9,NA,CASSVGSLDYGYTF,TGTGCCAGCAGCGTAGGGTCTCTTGACTATGGCTACACCTTC
TRBD2,TRBJ2-7,TRBV9,NA,CASSPHLAGGRYEQYF,TGTGCCAGCAGCCCCCACCTAGCGGGGGGAAGATACGAGCAGTACTTC
NA,TRBJ1-2,TRBV12-3/TRBV12-4,NA,CASTLRGGQGYTF,TGTGCCAGCACCCTTCGCGGGGGCCAAGGCTACACCTTC
NA,TRBJ1-2,TRBV12-3/TRBV12-4,NA,CASSPSRNYGYTF,TGTGCCAGCAGTCCATCACGGAACTATGGCTACACCTTC
NA,TRBJ2-3,TRBV9,NA,CASSPGSGRDTQYF,TGTGCCAGCAGCCCTGGGAGTGGCCGAGATACGCAGTATTTT
TRBD2,TRBJ2-1,TRBV18,NA,CASSPPIWTSVSEQFF,TGTGCCAGCTCACCACCCATTTGGACTAGCGTCAGTGAGCAGTTCTTC
NA,TRBJ2-2,TRBV19,NA,CASSSPLPRVNGELFF,TGTGCCAGTAGTTCACCCCTCCCGCGGGTGAACGGGGAGCTGTTTTTT